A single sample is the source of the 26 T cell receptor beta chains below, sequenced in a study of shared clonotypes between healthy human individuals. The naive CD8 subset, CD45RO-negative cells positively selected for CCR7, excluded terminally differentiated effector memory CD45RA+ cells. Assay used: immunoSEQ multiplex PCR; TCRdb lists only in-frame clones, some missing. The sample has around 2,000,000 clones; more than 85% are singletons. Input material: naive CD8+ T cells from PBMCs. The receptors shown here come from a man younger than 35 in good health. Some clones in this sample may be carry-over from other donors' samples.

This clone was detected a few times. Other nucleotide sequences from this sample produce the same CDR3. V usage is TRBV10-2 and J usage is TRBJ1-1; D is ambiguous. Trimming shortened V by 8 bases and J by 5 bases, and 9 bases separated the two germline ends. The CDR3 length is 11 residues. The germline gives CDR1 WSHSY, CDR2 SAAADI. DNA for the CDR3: TGCGCCAGCCGCGAGGGTACTGAAGCTTTCTTT. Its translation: CASREGTEAFF.

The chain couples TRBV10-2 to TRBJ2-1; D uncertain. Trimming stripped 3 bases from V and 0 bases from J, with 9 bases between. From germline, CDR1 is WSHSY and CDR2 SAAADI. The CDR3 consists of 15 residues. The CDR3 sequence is CASSDGTSSYNEQFF. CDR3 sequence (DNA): TGCGCCAGCAGTGATGGCACGAGCTCCTACAATGAGCAGTTCTTC.

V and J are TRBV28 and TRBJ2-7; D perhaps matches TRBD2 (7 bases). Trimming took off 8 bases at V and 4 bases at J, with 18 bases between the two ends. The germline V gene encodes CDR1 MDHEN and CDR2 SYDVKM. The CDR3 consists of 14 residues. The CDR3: CASLDGGLEYEQYF. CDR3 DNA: TGTGCCAGCCTCGACGGGGGGCTTGAATACGAGCAGTACTTC.

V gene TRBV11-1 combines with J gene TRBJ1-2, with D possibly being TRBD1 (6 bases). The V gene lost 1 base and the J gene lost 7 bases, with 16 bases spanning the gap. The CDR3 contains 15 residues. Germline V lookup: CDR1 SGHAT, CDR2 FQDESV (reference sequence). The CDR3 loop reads CASSLGTVAVLGYTF. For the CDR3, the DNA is TGTGCCAGCAGCTTAGGGACAGTGGCTGTGCTTGGCTACACCTTC.

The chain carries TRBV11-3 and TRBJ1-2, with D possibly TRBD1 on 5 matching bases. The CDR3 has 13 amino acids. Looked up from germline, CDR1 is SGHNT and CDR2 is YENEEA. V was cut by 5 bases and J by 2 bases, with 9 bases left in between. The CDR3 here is CASSLTVNYGYTF. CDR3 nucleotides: TGTGCCAGCAGCCTGACAGTCAACTATGGCTACACCTTC. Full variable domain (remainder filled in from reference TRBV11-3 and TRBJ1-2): EAGVVQSPRYKIIEKKQPVAFWCNPISGHNTLYWYLQNLGQGPELLIRYENEEAVDDSQLPKDRFSAERLKGVDSTLKIQPAELGDSAVYLCASSLTVNYGYTFGSGTRLTVV.

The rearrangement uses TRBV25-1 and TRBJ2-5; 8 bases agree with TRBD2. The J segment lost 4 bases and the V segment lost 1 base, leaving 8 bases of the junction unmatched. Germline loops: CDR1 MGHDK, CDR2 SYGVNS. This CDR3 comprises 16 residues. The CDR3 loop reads CASSEFGPGGAETQYF. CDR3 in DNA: TGTGCCAGCAGTGAATTCGGTCCGGGAGGGGCAGAGACCCAGTACTTC.

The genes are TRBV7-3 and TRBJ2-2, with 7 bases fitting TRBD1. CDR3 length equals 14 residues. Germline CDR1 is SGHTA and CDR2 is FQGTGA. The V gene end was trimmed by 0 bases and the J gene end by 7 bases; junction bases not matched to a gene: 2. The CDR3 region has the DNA TGTGCCAGCAGCTTAACCCAGGGGGTCGGGGAGCTGTTTTTT. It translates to CASSLTQGVGELFF.

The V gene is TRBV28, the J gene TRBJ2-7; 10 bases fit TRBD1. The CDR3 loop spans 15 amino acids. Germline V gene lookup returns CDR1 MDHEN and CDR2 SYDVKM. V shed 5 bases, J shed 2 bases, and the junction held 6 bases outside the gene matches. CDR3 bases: TGTGCCAGCAGTAATGCCGGGACAGGGGCCTACGAGCAGTACTTC. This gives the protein CASSNAGTGAYEQYF.

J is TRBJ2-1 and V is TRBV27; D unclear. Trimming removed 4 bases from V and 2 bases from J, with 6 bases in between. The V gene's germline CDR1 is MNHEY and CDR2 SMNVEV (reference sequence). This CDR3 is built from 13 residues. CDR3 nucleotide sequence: TGTGCCAGCAGTTCAAAAACCTACAATGAGCAGTTCTTC. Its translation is CASSSKTYNEQFF.

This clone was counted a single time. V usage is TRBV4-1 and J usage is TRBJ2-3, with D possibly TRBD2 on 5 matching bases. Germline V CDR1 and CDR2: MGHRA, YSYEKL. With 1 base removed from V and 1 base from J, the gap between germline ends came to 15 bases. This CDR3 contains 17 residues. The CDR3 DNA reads TGCGCCAGCAGCCAAGCCCCCCCGAGCGGCCGCACAGATACGCAGTATTTT. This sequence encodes CASSQAPPSGRTDTQYF.

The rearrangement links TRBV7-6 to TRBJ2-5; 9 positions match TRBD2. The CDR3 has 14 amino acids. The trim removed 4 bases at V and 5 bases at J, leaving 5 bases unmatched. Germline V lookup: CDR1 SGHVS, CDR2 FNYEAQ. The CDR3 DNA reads TGTGCCAGCAGCTCAAGGACTAGCGAGGAGACCCAGTACTTC. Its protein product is CASSSRTSEETQYF.

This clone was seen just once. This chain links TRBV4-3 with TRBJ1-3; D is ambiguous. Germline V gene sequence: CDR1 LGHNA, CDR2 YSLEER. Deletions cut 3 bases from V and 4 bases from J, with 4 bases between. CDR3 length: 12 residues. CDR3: CASSHSGNTIYF. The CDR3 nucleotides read TGCGCCAGCAGCCACAGCGGAAACACCATATATTTT.

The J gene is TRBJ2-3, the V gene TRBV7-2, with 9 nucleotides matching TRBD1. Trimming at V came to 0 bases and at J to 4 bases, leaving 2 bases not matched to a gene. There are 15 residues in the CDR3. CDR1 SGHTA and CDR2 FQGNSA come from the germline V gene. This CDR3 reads CASSLAQGAADTQYF. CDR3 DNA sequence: TGTGCCAGCAGCTTAGCACAGGGGGCGGCAGATACGCAGTATTTT.

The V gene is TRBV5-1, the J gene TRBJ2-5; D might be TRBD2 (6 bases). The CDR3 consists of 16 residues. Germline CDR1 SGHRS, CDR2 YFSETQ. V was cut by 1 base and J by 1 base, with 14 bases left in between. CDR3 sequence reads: CASSLRGRGTQETQYF. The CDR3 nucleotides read TGCGCCAGCAGCTTGAGAGGTCGCGGGACCCAAGAGACCCAGTACTTC.

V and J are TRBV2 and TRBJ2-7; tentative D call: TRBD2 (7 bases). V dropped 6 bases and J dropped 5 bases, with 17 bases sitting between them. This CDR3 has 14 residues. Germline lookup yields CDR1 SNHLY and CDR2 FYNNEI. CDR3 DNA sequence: TGTGCCAGCAGGGGGGGGCGGGAGATAGACGAGCAGTACTTC. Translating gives CASRGGREIDEQYF.

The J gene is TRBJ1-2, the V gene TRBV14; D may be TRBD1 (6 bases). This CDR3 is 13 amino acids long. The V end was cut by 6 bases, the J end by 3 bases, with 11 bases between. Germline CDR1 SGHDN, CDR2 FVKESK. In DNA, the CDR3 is TGTGCCAGCAGGCCGGGGGCCTACTATGGCTACACCTTC. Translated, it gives CASRPGAYYGYTF.

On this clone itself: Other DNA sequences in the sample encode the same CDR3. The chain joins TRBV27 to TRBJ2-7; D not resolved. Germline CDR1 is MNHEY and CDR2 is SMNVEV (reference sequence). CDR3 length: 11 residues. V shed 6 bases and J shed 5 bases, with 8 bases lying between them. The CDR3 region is CASSRGDEQYF. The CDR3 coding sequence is TGTGCCAGCAGCCGAGGAGACGAGCAGTACTTC.

Written as DNA, the CDR3 is TGTGCCTGGGGGGAGCCCTACGAGCAGTACTTC. Its protein product is CAWGEPYEQYF. The chain is built from TRBV30 and TRBJ2-7; a possible D gene is TRBD2 (5 bases). Trimming pared 5 bases from V and 2 bases from J, leaving 7 bases between. The CDR3 is made up of 11 amino acids. Germline V gives CDR1 GTSNPN, CDR2 SVGIG (reference sequence).

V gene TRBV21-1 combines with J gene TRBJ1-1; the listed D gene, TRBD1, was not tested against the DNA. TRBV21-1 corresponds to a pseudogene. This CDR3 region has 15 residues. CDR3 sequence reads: CASSKRGQPNTEAFF. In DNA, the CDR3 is TGTGCCAGCAGCAAAAGGGGACAGCCGAACACTGAAGCTTTCTTT.

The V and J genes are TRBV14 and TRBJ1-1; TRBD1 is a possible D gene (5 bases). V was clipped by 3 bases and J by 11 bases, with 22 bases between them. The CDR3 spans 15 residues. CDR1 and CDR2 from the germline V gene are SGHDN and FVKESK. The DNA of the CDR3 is TGTGCCAGCAGCCACCCACTCCGGGACGGGGATAGGGCTTTCTTT. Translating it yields CASSHPLRDGDRAFF.

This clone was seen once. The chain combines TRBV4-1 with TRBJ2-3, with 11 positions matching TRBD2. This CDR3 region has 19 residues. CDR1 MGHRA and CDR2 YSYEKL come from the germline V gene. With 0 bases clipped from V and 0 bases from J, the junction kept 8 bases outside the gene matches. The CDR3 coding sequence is TGCGCCAGCAGCCAAGACGTAGCGGGAGGGCTCGGGAGCACAGATACGCAGTATTTT. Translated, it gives CASSQDVAGGLGSTDTQYF.

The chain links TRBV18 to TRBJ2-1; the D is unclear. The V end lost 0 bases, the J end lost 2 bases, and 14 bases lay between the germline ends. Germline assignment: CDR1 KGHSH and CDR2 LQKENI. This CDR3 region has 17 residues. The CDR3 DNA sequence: TGTGCCAGCTCACCACCACCCCCGGTACCTACCTACAATGAGCAGTTCTTC. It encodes CASSPPPPVPTYNEQFF.

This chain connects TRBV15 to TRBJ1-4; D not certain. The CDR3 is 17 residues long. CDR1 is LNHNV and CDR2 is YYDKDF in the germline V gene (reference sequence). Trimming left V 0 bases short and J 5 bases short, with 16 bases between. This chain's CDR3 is CATSRDRLRRLNEKLFF. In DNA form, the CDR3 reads TGTGCCACCAGCAGAGATAGATTGAGACGGTTGAATGAAAAACTGTTTTTT.

CDR3 sequence reads: CASSLSGTGINYGYTF. The CDR3 region has the DNA TGTGCCAGCAGCCTTTCCGGGACAGGGATAAACTATGGCTACACCTTC. J is TRBJ1-2 and V is TRBV5-4; TRBD1 matches at 9 bases. CDR3 size: 16 residues. Trimming cost V 4 bases and J 2 bases; bases outside gene matches: 9. Germline V CDR1 and CDR2: SGHNT, YYREEE (reference sequence).

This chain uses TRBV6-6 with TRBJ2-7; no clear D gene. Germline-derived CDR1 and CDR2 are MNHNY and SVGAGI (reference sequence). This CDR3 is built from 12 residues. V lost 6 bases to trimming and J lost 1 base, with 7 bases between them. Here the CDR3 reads CASRPTSYEQYF. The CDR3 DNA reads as TGTGCCAGCAGGCCCACGTCCTACGAGCAGTACTTC.

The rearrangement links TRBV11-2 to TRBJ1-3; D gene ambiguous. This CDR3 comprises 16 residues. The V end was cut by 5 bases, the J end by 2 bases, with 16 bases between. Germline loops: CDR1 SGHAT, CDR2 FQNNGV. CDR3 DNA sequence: TGTGCCAGCAGCCGAGCCCCCGAGGGAGCTGGAAACACCATATATTTT. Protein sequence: CASSRAPEGAGNTIYF.